This TCR beta chain stems from a study of blood T cells in healthy people across ages. The study's findings and limits: As naive T cell percentage varied, TCR beta diversity correlated strongly with it. Long-lived donors carried more naive CD4+ cells and greater diversity than aged donors.

This CDR3 spans 16 amino acids. Looked up from germline, CDR1 is DFQATT and CDR2 is SNEGSKA (reference sequence). Trimming took 0 bases from V and 5 from J; bases not matched to a gene: 12. A second PCR, run for roughly 7 to 12 cycles, used a sample-barcoded 5' primer plus a J-beta primer mix. TCRdb analysed the 5' RACE reads with MiXCR anew, one entry per CDR3 protein. The sample shows around 870,000 distinct CDR3 sequences, roughly 26% of them seen only once. This clonotype was recorded at least ten times. Its specificity is unknown. The rearrangement links TRBV20-1 to TRBJ2-7, with 8 bases fitting TRBD2. The receptor comes from an elderly woman in good health. Sequencing input: blood. CDR3 amino acids: CSARDIRAGAPHEQYF. The CDR3 DNA is TGCAGTGCTAGAGATATCAGAGCGGGGGCCCCCCACGAGCAGTACTTC.